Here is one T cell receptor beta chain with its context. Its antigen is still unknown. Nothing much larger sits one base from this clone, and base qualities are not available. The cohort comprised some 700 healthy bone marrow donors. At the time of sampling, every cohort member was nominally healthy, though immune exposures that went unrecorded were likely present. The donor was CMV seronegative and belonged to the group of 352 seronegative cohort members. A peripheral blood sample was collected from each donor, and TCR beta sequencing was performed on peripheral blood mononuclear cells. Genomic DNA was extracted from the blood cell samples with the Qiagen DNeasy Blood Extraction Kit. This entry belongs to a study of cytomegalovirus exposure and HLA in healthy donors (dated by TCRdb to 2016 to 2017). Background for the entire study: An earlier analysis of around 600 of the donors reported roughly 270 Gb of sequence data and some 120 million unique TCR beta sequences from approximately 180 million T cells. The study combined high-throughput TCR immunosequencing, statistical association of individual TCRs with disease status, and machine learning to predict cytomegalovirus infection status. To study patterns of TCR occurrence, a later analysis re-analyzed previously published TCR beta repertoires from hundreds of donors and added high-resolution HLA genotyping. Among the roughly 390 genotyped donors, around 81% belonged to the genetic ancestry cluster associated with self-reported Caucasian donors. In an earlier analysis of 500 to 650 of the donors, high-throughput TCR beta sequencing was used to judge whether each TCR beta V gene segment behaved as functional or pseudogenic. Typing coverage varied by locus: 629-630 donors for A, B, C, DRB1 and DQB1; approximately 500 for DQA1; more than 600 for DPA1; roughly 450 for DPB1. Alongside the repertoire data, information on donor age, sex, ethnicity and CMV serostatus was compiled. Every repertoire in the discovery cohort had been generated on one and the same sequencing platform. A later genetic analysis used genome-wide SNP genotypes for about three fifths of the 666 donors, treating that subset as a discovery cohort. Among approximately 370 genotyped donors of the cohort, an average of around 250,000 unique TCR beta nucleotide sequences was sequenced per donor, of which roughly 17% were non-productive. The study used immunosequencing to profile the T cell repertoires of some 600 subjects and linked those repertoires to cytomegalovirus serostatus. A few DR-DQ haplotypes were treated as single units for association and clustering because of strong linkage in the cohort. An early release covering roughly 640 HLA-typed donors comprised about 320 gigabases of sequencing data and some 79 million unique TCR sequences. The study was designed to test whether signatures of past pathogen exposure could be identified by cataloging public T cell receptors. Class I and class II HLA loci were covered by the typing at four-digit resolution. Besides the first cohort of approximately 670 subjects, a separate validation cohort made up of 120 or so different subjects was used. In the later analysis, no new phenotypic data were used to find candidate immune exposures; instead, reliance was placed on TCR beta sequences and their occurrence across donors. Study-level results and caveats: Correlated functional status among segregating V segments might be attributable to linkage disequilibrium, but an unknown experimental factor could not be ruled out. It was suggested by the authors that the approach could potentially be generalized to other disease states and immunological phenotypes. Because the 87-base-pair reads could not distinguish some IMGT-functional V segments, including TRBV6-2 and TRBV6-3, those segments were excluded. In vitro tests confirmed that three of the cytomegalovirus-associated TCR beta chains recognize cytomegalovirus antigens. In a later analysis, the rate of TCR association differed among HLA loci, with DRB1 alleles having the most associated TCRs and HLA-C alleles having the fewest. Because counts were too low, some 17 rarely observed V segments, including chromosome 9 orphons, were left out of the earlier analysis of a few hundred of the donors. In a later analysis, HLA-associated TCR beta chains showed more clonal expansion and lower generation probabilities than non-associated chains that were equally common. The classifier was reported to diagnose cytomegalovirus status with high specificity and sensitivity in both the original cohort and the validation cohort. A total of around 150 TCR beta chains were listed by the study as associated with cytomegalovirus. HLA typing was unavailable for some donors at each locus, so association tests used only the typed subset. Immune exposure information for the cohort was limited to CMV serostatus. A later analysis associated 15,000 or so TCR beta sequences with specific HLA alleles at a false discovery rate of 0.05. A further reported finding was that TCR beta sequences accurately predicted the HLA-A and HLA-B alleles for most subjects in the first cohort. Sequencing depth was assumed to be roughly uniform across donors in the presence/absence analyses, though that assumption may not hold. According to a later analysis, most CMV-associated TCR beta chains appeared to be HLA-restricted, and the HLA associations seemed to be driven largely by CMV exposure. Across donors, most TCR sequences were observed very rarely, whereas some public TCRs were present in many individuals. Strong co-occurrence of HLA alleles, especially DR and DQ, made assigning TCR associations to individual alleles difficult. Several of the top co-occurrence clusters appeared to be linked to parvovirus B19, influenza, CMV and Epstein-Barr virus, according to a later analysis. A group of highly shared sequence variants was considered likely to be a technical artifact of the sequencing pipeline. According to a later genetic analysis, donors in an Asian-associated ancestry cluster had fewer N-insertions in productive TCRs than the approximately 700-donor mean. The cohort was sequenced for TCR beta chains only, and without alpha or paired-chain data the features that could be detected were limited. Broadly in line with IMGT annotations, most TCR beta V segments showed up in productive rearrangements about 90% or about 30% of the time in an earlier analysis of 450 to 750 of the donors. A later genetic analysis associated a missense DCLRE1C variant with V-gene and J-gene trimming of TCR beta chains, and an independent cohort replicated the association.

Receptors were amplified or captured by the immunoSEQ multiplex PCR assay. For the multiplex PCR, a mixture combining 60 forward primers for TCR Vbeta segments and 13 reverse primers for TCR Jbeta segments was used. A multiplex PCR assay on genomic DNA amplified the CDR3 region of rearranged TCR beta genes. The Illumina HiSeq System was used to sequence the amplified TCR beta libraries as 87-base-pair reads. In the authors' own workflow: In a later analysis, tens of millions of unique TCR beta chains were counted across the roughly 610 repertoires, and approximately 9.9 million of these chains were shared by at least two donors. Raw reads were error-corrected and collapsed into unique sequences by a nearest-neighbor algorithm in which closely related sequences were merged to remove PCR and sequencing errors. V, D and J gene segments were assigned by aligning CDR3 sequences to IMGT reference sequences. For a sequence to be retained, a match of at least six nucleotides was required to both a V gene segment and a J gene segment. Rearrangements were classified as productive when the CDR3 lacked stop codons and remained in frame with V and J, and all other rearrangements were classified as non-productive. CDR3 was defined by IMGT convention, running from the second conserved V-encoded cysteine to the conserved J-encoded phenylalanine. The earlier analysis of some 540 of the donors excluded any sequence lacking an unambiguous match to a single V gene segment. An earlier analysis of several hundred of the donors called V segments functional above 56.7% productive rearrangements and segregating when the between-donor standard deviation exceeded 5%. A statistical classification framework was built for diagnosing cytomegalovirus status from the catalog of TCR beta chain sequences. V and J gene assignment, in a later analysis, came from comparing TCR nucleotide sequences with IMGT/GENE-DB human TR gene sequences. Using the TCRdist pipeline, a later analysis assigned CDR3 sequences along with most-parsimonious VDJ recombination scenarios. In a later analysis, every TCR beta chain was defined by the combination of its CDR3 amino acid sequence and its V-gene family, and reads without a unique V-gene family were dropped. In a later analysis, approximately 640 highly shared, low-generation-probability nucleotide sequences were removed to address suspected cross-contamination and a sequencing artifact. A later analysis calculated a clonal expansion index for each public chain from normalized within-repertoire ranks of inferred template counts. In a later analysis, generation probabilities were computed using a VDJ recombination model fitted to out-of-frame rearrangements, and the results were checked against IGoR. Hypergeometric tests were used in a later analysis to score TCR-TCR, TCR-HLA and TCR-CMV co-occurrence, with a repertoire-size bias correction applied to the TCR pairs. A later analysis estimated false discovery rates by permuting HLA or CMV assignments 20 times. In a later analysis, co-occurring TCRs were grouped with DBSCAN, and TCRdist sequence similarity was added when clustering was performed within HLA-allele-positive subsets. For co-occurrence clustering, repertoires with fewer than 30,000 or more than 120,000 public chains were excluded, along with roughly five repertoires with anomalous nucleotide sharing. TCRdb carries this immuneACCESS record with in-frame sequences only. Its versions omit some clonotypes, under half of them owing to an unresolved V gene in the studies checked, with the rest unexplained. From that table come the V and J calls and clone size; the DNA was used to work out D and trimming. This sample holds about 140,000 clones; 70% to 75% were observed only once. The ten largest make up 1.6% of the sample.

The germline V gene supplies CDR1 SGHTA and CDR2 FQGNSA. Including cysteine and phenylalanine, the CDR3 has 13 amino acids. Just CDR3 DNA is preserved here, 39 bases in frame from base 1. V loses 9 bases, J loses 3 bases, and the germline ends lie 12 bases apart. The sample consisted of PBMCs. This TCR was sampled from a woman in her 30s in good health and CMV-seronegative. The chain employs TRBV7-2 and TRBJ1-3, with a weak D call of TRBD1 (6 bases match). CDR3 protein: CASRGAGGNTIYF. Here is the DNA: TGTGCCAGTCGGGGGGCAGGTGGAAACACCATATATTTT.